This TCR beta chain came from a study of OX40 agonist ivuxolimab in advanced cancers. On the study more broadly: Intravenous ivuxolimab was administered to patients every 2 weeks at 0.01 to 10 mg/kg. Findings and caveats of the study: There were, on average, more expanded clones in CD8+ T cells than in CD4+. Nonresponders included some who also had low normalized T-cell clonal expansion.

The sampling schedule covered blood at baseline, cycle 4 day 1, and cycle 7 day 1. Unmatched junction bases numbered 4, after V lost 0 bases and J lost 4 bases. The CDR3 sequence is 16 residues long. Germline V gene sequence: CDR1 MNHEY, CDR2 SVGAGI. A note on this clone: Its antigen remains unidentified.

Assay: immunoSEQ multiplex PCR; the TCRdb copy retains only in-frame clones and omits some. The profile covers around 17,000 clones, with over 90% appearing a single time and more than 7% taken by the ten largest. The chain is built from TRBV6-5 and TRBJ2-5; 11 positions match TRBD2. The TCR sequence derives from an adult with an advanced solid tumor such as melanoma, head and neck, liver or kidney cancer. This specimen was CD4+ or CD8+ T cells sorted from blood, taken in a trial of the OX40 agonist ivuxolimab. CDR3 sequence (DNA): TGTGCCAGCAGTTACTCCCTAGCGGGAGGCCGAGAGACCCAGTACTTC. Protein sequence: CASSYSLAGGRETQYF.